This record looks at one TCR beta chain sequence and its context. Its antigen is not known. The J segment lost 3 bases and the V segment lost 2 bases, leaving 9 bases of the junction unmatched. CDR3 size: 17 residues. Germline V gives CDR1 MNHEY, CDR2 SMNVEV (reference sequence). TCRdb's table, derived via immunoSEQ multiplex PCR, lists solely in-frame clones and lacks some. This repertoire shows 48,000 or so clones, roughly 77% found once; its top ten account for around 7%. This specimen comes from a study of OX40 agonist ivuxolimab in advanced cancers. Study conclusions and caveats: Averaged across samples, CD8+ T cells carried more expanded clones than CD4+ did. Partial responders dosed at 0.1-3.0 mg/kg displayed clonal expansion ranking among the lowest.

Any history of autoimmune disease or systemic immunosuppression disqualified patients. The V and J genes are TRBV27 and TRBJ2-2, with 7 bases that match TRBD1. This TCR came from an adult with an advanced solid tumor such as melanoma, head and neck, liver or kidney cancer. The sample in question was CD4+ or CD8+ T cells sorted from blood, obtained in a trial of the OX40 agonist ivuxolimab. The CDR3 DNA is TGTGCCAGCAGTTTAACACCCGGACAGGCGTACACCGGGGAGCTGTTTTTT. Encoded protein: CASSLTPGQAYTGELFF.